These T cell receptor beta chains were read from a single sample in a study of blood T cell repertoires in COVID-19. Assay: immunoSEQ multiplex PCR; the TCRdb copy retains only in-frame clones and omits some. The sample shows fewer than 250,000 clones, around 90% of them seen only once. The sample comprised PBMCs or T cells enriched from blood (not recorded which). These receptor sequences come from a man aged 30 to 39 who had recovered from COVID-19. The CDR3 runs from the conserved cysteine through the conserved F or W. The order of the fields is clone size, D gene, V gene, J gene, CDR3 protein, CDR3 DNA. D genes are given only for firm matches. Expanded clones get a size class; other rows say once, few or many, or leave the size out.

size: NA; D: NA; V: TRBV3-1/TRBV3-2; J: TRBJ2-7; CDR3: CASSQRLPGQYF; DNA: TGTGCCAGCAGCCAAAGACTCCCGGGACAGTACTTC
size: NA; D: NA; V: TRBV6-2/TRBV6-3; J: TRBJ1-1; CDR3: CASSYGEGLGTEAFF; DNA: TGTGCCAGCAGTTACGGTGAGGGTCTCGGCACTGAAGCTTTCTTT
size: NA; D: NA; V: TRBV12-3/TRBV12-4; J: TRBJ2-7; CDR3: CASSLAETQQYF; DNA: TGTGCCAGCAGTTTAGCAGAGACACAGCAGTACTTC
size: NA; D: NA; V: TRBV30; J: TRBJ1-1; CDR3: CAWTGGGRNTEAFF; DNA: TGTGCCTGGACTGGGGGGGGGAGGAACACTGAAGCTTTCTTT
size: NA; D: NA; V: TRBV6-5; J: TRBJ1-1; CDR3: CATKIGTEAFF; DNA: TGTGCCACCAAGATCGGGACTGAAGCTTTCTTT
size: NA; D: TRBD2; V: TRBV5-1; J: TRBJ2-1; CDR3: CASKGRPGLAGGTHEQFF; DNA: TGCGCCAGCAAGGGGAGACCCGGACTAGCGGGGGGTACCCATGAGCAGTTCTTC
size: NA; D: NA; V: TRBV19; J: TRBJ1-4; CDR3: CASSISPQATYEKLFF; DNA: TGTGCCAGTAGTATTTCCCCACAGGCCACCTATGAAAAACTGTTTTTT
size: NA; D: NA; V: TRBV11-3; J: TRBJ2-2; CDR3: CASSPFGGGANGELFF; DNA: TGTGCCAGCAGCCCCTTCGGTGGGGGGGCAAACGGGGAGCTGTTTTTT
size: NA; D: TRBD1; V: TRBV5-4; J: TRBJ1-4; CDR3: CASSRQGEEEKLFF; DNA: TGTGCCAGCAGCCGACAGGGGGAGGAGGAAAAACTGTTTTTT
size: few; D: NA; V: TRBV27; J: TRBJ1-3; CDR3: CASSFTGSLAGNTIYF; DNA: TGTGCCAGCAGTTTTACAGGGAGTCTGGCTGGAAACACCATATATTTT
size: NA; D: NA; V: TRBV12-3/TRBV12-4; J: TRBJ2-1; CDR3: CASSLAGPEQFF; DNA: TGTGCCAGCAGTTTAGCGGGGCCAGAGCAGTTCTTC
size: NA; D: TRBD2; V: TRBV28; J: TRBJ2-7; CDR3: CASRPGTSGSYEQYF; DNA: TGTGCCAGCAGGCCTGGGACTAGCGGGAGTTACGAGCAGTACTTC
size: NA; D: TRBD1; V: TRBV5-4; J: TRBJ2-1; CDR3: CASSLGQGTYNEQFF; DNA: TGTGCCAGCAGTTTGGGACAGGGGACCTACAATGAGCAGTTCTTC
size: NA; D: TRBD2; V: TRBV7-2; J: TRBJ2-5; CDR3: CASSLVGAGGRETQYF; DNA: TGTGCCAGCAGCCTCGTGGGAGCGGGGGGGCGAGAGACCCAGTACTTC
size: NA; D: NA; V: TRBV11-3; J: TRBJ2-2; CDR3: CASSPQLTGELFF; DNA: TGTGCCAGCAGCCCGCAGTTGACCGGGGAGCTGTTTTTT
size: NA; D: NA; V: TRBV19; J: TRBJ1-3; CDR3: CASITGSSGNTIYF; DNA: TGTGCCAGTATTACAGGATCCTCTGGAAACACCATATATTTT